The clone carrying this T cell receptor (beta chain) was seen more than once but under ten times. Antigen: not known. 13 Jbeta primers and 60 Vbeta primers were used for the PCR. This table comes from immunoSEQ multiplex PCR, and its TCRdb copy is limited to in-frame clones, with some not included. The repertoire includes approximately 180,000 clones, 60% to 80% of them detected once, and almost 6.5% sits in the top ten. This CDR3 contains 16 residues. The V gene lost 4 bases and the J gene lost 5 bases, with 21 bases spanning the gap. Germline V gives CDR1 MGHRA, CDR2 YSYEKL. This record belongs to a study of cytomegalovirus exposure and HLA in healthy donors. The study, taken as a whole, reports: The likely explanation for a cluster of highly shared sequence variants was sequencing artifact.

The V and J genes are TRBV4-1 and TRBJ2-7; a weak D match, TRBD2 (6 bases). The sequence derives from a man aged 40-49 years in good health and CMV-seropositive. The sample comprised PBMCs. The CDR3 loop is CASSPTTSRGVDEQYF. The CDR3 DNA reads TGCGCCAGCAGCCCGACGACTAGTAGGGGAGTCGACGAGCAGTACTTC.